The clone carrying this TCR beta chain was counted once. Its ends do not fully match the called genes, so a read error is possible. The data were obtained in a study of blood T cell repertoires in COVID-19. Across the whole study: Whether acute or convalescent, the COVID-19 samples came from the United States, Italy and Spain. PBMCs, B-cell-depleted T cells, or T cells provided the cDNA or gDNA that made up the material.

Under the authors' procedure: Using reference gene primer amplification, nucleated cell counts were estimated. Clones were sequenced by immunoSEQ multiplex PCR, and TCRdb holds only the in-frame ones, with some missing. That table supplies the V and J calls and clone size; D and trimming were determined from the DNA. The repertoire holds fewer than 300,000 clones, 70% to 90% seen once, with around 0.91% in the top ten. This CDR3 spans 16 amino acids. CDR1 is SGHDT, CDR2 YYEEEE, per germline. The sequence was obtained from a woman aged 35 to 49 who had recovered from COVID-19. The specimen was peripheral blood. The chain is built from TRBV5-6 and TRBJ2-1; TRBD2 might be the D (6 bases). CDR3 coding DNA: TGTGCCAGCAGCTTGGAGGTCGGGAGCTCCCACAATGAGCAGTTCTTC. Translating gives CASSLEVGSSHNEQFF. Supplemented by reference TRBV5-6 and TRBJ2-1, the full variable domain reads DAGVTQSPTHLIKTRGQQVTLRCSPKSGHDTVSWYQQALGQGPQFIFQYYEEEERQRGNFPDRFSGHQFPNYSSELNVNALLLGDSALYLCASSLEVGSSHNEQFFGPGTRLTVL.